This TCR beta chain derives from a study of blood T cell repertoires in COVID-19. Study overall: Samples taken during acute and convalescent COVID-19 were collected in the United States, Italy and Spain. T cells, B-cell-depleted T cells, or PBMCs provided the cDNA or gDNA that served as material.

The V gene end was trimmed by 6 bases and the J gene end by 0 bases; junction bases not matched to a gene: 4. The CDR3 extends over 14 amino acids. CDR1 is MGHDK and CDR2 is SYGVNS in the germline V gene. Individuals aged about 18 to 100 years were recruited from approximately 24 US areas. In the original analysis: Amplification with reference gene primers provided the estimates of nucleated cell counts. Sequenced by immunoSEQ multiplex PCR; TCRdb stores in-frame clones only, minus some. The DNA gave D and trimming, while V, J and clone size come from that table. The sample has 120,000 or so clones; 84% are singletons.

The sample was PBMCs or T cells enriched from blood (not recorded which). V is TRBV25-1 and J is TRBJ1-2; 7 bases agree with TRBD1. This sequence originates from a young woman who had recovered from COVID-19. CDR3 nucleotide sequence: TGTGCCAGCAGGGACAGGAGCTCTAACTATGGCTACACCTTC. Encoded protein: CASRDRSSNYGYTF.